This TCR beta chain was identified during a study of blood T cell repertoires in COVID-19. The wider study: The origin of the acute and convalescent COVID-19 samples was the United States, Italy and Spain. The cDNA or gDNA used as material had been derived from T cells, B-cell-depleted T cells, or PBMCs.

Germline V gives CDR1 SGHVS, CDR2 FQNEAQ. V was pared by 5 bases and J by 3 bases, with 7 bases of the junction left unmatched. The CDR3 runs 16 residues. Per the study methods: Reference gene primer amplification in the assay estimated nucleated cell counts. Measured with immunoSEQ multiplex PCR; TCRdb has only the in-frame clones, and not every one. V, J and clone size were drawn from that table, and D and trimming were deduced from the DNA. The sample shows under 75,000 clones, over 75% of them seen only once. Input material: peripheral blood. The chain links TRBV7-8 to TRBJ2-1, with 10 positions matching TRBD2. The clonotype comes from a man in his 60s with acute or convalescent COVID-19. In DNA form, the CDR3 reads TGTGCCAGCAGCCGTGACCCTAGCGGGGGCTACAATGAGCAGTTCTTC. It codes for CASSRDPSGGYNEQFF.